Following are 8 T cell receptor beta chains from one sample sequenced in a study of blood T cell repertoires in COVID-19. Generated by immunoSEQ multiplex PCR, the TCRdb table keeps only in-frame clones and is missing some. The table has about 63,000 clones, around 82% seen once. Sequencing used peripheral blood. The receptors derive from a human donor in a cohort sampled during active COVID-19.

The chain is built from TRBV5-8 and TRBJ2-3; 8 bases fit TRBD2. This CDR3 has 16 residues. Germline assignment: CDR1 SGHTS and CDR2 YDEGEE. The ends lost 7 bases at V and 7 bases at J; junction bases unmatched: 17. The chain's CDR3 is CASGIGGLGGRNTQYF. The DNA of the CDR3 is TGTGCCAGCGGAATCGGGGGACTAGGTGGGCGAAATACGCAGTATTTT.

The V call is TRBV10-2, the J call TRBJ2-7, with D tentatively TRBD1 (6 bases). The V and J ends lost 1 base and 2 bases respectively, with 9 bases between them. Germline V CDR1 and CDR2: WSHSY, SAAADI. The CDR3 runs to 14 residues. The CDR3 loop reads CASSEWTDTYEQYF. The DNA of the CDR3 is TGCGCCAGCAGTGAGTGGACAGATACCTACGAGCAGTACTTC.

The chain has TRBV20-1 and TRBJ1-1; D gene uncertain. From germline, CDR1 is DFQATT and CDR2 SNEGSKA (reference sequence). CDR3 length: 14 residues. V lost 3 bases to trimming and J lost 3 bases, with 14 bases between them. In DNA form, the CDR3 reads TGCAGTGCTAGTGGGCAGGTGGGCGACACTGAAGCTTTCTTT. Translating gives CSASGQVGDTEAFF.

As concerns this clone: This sample also contains other DNA sequences that code for the same CDR3. CDR3 sequence reads: CASRPGQGIRGYTF. The CDR3, as DNA: TGTGCCAGCAGACCAGGACAGGGGATACGTGGCTACACCTTC. The chain employs TRBV6-5 and TRBJ1-2; the match to TRBD1 covers 9 bases. Trimming removed 6 bases from V and 7 bases from J; junction bases left unmatched: 9. The CDR3 length is 14 residues. Germline loops: CDR1 MNHEY, CDR2 SVGAGI.

The CDR3 DNA reads as TGCGCCAGCAGCAGAACAGGAGTGGATAATTCACCCCTCCACTTT. Residues: CASSRTGVDNSPLHF. V is TRBV5-1 and J is TRBJ1-6, with D tentatively TRBD1 (5 bases). This CDR3 spans 15 amino acids. Trimming took 4 bases from V and 5 from J, leaving 13 bases between them. Looked up from germline, CDR1 is SGHRS and CDR2 is YFSETQ. The entire variable domain, with the rest obtained from reference TRBV5-1 and TRBJ1-6, is as follows: KAGVTQTPRYLIKTRGQQVTLSCSPISGHRSVSWYQQTPGQGLQFLFEYFSETQRNKGNFPGRFSGRQFSNSRSEMNVSTLELGDSALYLCASSRTGVDNSPLHFGNGTRLTVT.

CDR3 coding DNA: TGTGCCAGCAGTGAACTGTGGGGGGGCAATCAGCCCCAGCATTTT. Protein product: CASSELWGGNQPQHF. J is TRBJ1-5 and V is TRBV6-1; tentatively, D is TRBD1 (5 bases). V lost 2 bases and J lost 2, with 10 bases in between. Germline assignment: CDR1 MNHNS and CDR2 SASEGT. There are 15 residues in the CDR3.

A single count supports this clone. The chain employs TRBV12-5 and TRBJ1-1; unclear D gene. The CDR3 consists of 14 residues. CDR1 LGHNT and CDR2 FRNRAP come from the germline V gene. V shed 5 bases and J shed 0 bases, with 10 bases lying between them. The CDR3 region is CASGLSLMNTEAFF. CDR3 coding DNA: TGTGCTAGTGGTCTAAGCCTAATGAACACTGAAGCTTTCTTT.

This chain links TRBV6-4 with TRBJ2-5; the D gene is possibly TRBD1 (5 bases). Trimming shortened V by 6 bases and J by 5 bases, and 25 bases separated the two germline ends. Germline values: CDR1 MRHNA, CDR2 SNTAGT. CDR3 length: 17 residues. CDR3 sequence reads: CASRTPSGQEKAETQYF. In nucleotides, the CDR3 is TGTGCCAGCAGGACTCCATCAGGGCAGGAAAAGGCGGAGACCCAGTACTTC.